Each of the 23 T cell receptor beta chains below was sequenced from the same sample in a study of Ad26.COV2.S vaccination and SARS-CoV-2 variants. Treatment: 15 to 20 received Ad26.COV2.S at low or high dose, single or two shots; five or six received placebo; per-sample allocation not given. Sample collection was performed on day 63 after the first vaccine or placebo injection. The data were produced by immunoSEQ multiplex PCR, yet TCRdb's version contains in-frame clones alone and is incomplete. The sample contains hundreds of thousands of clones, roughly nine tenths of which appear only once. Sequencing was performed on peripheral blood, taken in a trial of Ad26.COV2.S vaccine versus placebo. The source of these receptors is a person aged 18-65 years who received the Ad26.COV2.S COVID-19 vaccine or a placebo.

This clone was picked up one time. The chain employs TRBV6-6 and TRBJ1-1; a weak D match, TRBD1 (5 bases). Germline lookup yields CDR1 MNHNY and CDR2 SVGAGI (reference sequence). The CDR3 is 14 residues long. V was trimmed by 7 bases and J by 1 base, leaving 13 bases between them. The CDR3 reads CASTVGGANTEAFF. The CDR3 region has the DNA TGTGCCAGCACCGTCGGAGGGGCGAACACTGAAGCTTTCTTT.

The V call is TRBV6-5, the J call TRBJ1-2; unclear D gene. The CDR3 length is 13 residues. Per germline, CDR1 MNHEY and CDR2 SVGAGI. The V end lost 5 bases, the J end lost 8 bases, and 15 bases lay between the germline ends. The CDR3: CASSPRPRGGYTF. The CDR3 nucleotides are TGTGCCAGCAGTCCGAGACCCAGAGGCGGCTACACCTTC.

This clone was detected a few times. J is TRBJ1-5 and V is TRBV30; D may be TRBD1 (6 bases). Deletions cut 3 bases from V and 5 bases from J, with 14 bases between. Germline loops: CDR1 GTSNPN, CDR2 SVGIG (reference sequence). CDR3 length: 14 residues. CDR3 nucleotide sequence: TGTGCCTGGAGCCAAGGACAGTCCTATCAGCCCCAGCATTTT. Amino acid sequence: CAWSQGQSYQPQHF.

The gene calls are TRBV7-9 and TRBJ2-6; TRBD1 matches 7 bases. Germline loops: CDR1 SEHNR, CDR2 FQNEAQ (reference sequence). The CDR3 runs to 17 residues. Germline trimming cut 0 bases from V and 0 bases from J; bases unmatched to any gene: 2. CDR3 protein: CASSLAGGGSGANVLTF. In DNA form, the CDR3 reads TGTGCCAGCAGCTTAGCAGGGGGCGGCTCTGGGGCCAACGTCCTGACTTTC.

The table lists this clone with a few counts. In DNA, the CDR3 is TGTGCCAGCAGGATCCAGGGGAACACCGGGGAGCTGTTTTTT. The encoded protein is CASRIQGNTGELFF. The V and J genes are TRBV27 and TRBJ2-2; D perhaps matches TRBD1 (5 bases). The length of the CDR3 is 14 residues. The germline V gene encodes CDR1 MNHEY and CDR2 SMNVEV (reference sequence). V lost 6 bases and J 1 base, leaving 9 bases between the germline ends.

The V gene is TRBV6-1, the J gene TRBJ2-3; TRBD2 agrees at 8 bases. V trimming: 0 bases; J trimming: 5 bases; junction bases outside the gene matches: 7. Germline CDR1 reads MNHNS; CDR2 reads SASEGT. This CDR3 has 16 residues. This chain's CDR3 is CASSEASGLAGDTQYF. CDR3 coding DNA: TGTGCCAGCAGTGAAGCTTCAGGCCTAGCGGGAGATACGCAGTATTTT.

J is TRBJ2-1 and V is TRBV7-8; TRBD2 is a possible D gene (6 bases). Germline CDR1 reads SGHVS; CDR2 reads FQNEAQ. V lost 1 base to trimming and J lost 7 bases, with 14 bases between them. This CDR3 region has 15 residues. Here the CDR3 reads CASSLEAGLGNEQFF. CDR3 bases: TGTGCCAGCAGCTTAGAGGCGGGGTTAGGAAATGAGCAGTTCTTC.

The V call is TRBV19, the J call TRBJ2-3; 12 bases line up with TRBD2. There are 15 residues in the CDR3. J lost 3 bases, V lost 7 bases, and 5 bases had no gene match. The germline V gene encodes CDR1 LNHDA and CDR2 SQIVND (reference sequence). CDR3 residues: CASKQTSGRTDTQYF. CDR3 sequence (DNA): TGTGCCAGTAAGCAGACTAGCGGGAGAACAGATACGCAGTATTTT.

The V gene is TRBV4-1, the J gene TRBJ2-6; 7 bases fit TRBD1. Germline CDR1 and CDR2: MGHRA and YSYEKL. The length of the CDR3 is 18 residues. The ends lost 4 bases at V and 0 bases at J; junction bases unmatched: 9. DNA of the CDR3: TGCGCCAGCAGCCCCCGGGACAGCCTTCGCTCTGGGGCCAACGTCCTGACTTTC. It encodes CASSPRDSLRSGANVLTF.

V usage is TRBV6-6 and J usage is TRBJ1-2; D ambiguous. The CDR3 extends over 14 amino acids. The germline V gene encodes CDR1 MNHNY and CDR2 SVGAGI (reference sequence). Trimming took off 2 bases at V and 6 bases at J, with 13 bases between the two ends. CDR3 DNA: TGTGCCAGCAGTTACAAAGGACGGGGTCATGGCTACACCTTC. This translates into CASSYKGRGHGYTF.

The CDR3 here is CASSLAVVGRALNTEAFF. CDR3 coding DNA: TGCGCCAGCAGCTTGGCCGTGGTTGGCAGGGCTTTGAACACTGAAGCTTTCTTT. V is TRBV5-1 and J is TRBJ1-1; TRBD1 might be the D (5 bases). The V gene lost 0 bases and the J gene lost 0 bases, with 18 bases spanning the gap. The germline CDR1 and CDR2 sequences are SGHRS and YFSETQ. This CDR3 spans 18 amino acids.

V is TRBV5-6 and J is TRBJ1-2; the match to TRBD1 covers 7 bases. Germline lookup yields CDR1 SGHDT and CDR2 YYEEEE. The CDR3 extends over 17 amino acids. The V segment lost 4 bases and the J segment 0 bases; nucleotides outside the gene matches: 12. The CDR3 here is CASSNRKRDRPNYGYTF. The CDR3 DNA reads TGTGCCAGCAGCAATAGGAAAAGGGACAGACCTAACTATGGCTACACCTTC.

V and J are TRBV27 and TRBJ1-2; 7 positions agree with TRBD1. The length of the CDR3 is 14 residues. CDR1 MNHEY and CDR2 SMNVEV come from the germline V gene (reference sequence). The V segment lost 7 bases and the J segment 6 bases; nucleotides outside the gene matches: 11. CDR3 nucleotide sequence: TGTGCCAGCAAAGGAGCAGGGGGTGCCCATGGCTACACCTTC. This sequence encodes CASKGAGGAHGYTF.

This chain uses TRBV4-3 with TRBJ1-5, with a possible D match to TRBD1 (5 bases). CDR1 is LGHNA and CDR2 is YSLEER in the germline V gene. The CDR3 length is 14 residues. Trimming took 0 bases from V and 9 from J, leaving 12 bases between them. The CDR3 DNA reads TGCGCCAGCAGCCAAGATTTGGGGGACGGGCCCCAGCATTTT. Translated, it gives CASSQDLGDGPQHF.

The CDR3 reads CASKFDPGELFF. The CDR3 coding sequence is TGTGCCAGCAAATTCGATCCCGGGGAGCTGTTTTTT. The chain carries TRBV6-6 and TRBJ2-2; no clear D gene. Per the germline V gene, CDR1 is MNHNY and CDR2 is SVGAGI (reference sequence). The CDR3 length is 12 residues. Trimming stripped 7 bases from V and 6 bases from J, with 9 bases between.

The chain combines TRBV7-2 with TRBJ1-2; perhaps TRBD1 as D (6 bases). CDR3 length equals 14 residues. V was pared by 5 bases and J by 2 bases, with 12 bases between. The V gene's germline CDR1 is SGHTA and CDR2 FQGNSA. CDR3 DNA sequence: TGTGCCAGCAGCACCTACAGGGCCAACTATGGCTACACCTTC. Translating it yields CASSTYRANYGYTF.

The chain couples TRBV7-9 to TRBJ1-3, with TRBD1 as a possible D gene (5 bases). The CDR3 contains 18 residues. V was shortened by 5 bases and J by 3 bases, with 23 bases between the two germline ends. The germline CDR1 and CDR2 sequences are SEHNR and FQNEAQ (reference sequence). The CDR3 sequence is CASSPSGTGDFIGNTIYF. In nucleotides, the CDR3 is TGTGCCAGCAGCCCCTCCGGGACCGGGGATTTTATTGGAAACACCATATATTTT.

CDR3 in amino acids: CASSPNTEAFF. The CDR3 DNA sequence: TGTGCCAGCAGTCCCAACACTGAAGCTTTCTTT. The rearrangement uses TRBV2 and TRBJ1-1, with D unresolved. Per germline, CDR1 SNHLY and CDR2 FYNNEI. V lost 5 bases to trimming and J lost 2 bases, with 3 bases between them. The CDR3 contains 11 residues.

The CDR3 DNA is TGTGCCAGCAGCCCCCGGGGGTTGGCAGTCGGTAGCAATCAGCCCCAGCATTTT. Translation gives CASSPRGLAVGSNQPQHF. The V call is TRBV7-8, the J call TRBJ1-5, with D possibly matching TRBD1 (5 bases). The CDR3 length is 18 residues. Germline CDR1 is SGHVS and CDR2 is FQNEAQ. The V end lost 5 bases, the J end lost 0 bases, and 20 bases lay between the germline ends.

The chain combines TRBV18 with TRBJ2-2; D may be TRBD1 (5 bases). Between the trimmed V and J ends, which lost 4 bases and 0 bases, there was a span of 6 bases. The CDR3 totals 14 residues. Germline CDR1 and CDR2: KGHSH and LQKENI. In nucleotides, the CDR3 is TGTGCCAGCTCACAGGGGCCGAACACCGGGGAGCTGTTTTTT. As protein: CASSQGPNTGELFF.

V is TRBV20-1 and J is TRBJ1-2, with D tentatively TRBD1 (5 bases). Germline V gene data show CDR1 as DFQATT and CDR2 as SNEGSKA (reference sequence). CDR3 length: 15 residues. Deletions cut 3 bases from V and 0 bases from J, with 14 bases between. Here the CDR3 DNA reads TGCAGTGCTAGTGGGTCGGGGGGAACTAACTATGGCTACACCTTC. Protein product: CSASGSGGTNYGYTF.

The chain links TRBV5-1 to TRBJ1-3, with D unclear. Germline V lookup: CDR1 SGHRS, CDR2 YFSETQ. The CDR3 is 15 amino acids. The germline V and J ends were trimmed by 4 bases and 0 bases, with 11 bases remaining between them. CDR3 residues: CASSTLSSSGNTIYF. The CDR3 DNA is TGCGCCAGCAGCACTCTGTCCAGCTCTGGAAACACCATATATTTT. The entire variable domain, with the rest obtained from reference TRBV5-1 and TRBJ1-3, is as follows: KAGVTQTPRYLIKTRGQQVTLSCSPISGHRSVSWYQQTPGQGLQFLFEYFSETQRNKGNFPGRFSGRQFSNSRSEMNVSTLELGDSALYLCASSTLSSSGNTIYFGEGSWLTVV.

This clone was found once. CDR3 in amino acids: CASSASPHMGAKNIQYF. Here the CDR3 DNA reads TGTGCCAGCAGTGCCTCCCCGCATATGGGTGCCAAAAACATTCAGTACTTC. The chain carries TRBV25-1 and TRBJ2-4; D is unclear. Germline-derived CDR1 and CDR2 are MGHDK and SYGVNS. The V and J ends lost 4 bases and 1 base respectively, with 17 bases between them. This CDR3 region has 17 residues. The variable domain in full, with the rest retrieved from reference TRBV25-1 and TRBJ2-4, is EADIYQTPRYLVIGTGKKITLECSQTMGHDKMYWYQQDPGMELHLIHYSYGVNSTEKGDLSSESTVSRIRTEHFPLTLESARPSHTSQYLCASSASPHMGAKNIQYFGAGTRLSVL.